This T cell receptor beta chain was sequenced for a study of identical twins. Study conclusions and caveats: Fewer insertions marked abundant cord blood beta clonotypes; young adult naive trended weakly, memory not at all. The study reached conclusions through statistical analysis that was cross-sectional, not following the same donors. Out-of-frame alpha sequences common to twins were enriched for low generation probability.

This clonotype occurred many times. Its antigen is as yet unknown. Germline assignment: CDR1 SGHDT and CDR2 YYEEEE. The CDR3 contains 16 residues. The J segment lost 0 bases and the V segment lost 7 bases, leaving 6 bases of the junction unmatched. A universal primer site was created by template switching, with the cDNA bearing unique molecular identifiers. MiXCR was run by TCRdb on the 5' RACE reads, yielding one entry per CDR3 protein. The table shows 640,000 or so distinct CDR3 sequences, with roughly 6.2% occurring only once. This rearrangement joins TRBV5-6 to TRBJ1-5, with TRBD1 matching over 11 bases. Sequencing was done on a sample of naive T cells sorted from blood. The receptor comes from a man aged 18 to 29 in good health. CDR3 region: CASSRTGGLSNQPQHF. CDR3 nucleotides: TGTGCCAGCTCGAGGACAGGGGGCCTTAGCAATCAGCCCCAGCATTTT.